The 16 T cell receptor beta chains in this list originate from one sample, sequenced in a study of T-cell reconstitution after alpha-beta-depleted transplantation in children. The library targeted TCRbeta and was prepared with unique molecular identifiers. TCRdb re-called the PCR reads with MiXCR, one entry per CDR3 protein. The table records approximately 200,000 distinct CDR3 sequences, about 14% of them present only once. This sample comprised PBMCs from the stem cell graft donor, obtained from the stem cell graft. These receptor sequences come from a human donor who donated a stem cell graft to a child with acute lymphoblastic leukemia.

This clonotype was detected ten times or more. Written as DNA, the CDR3 is TGCAGCGAGGAAGGGCTAGCGGGAGGCAGGGAGCAGTTCTTC. Translating it yields CSEEGLAGGREQFF. The gene calls are TRBV29-1 and TRBJ2-1, with TRBD2 identical over 11 bases. The germline gives CDR1 SQVTM, CDR2 ANQGSEA. V lost 7 bases, J lost 10 bases, and 12 bases stayed unmatched. There are 14 residues in the CDR3.

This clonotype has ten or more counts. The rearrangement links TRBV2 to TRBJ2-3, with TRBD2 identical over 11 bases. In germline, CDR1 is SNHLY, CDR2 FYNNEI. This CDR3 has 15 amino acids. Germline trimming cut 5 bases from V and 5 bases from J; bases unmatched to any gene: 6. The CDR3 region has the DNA TGTGCCAGCAGTTCGGGACTAGCGGTAGGAGATACGCAGTATTTT. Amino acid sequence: CASSSGLAVGDTQYF.

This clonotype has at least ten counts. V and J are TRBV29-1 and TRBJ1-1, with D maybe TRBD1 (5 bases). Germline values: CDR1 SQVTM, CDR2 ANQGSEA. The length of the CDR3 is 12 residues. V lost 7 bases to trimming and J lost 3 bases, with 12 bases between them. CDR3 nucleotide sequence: TGCAGCGGGGGGACGGGGGACACTGAAGCTTTCTTT. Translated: CSGGTGDTEAFF.

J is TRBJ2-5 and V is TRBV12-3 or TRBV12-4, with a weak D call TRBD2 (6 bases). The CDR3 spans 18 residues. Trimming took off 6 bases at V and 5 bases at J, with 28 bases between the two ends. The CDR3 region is CASSSGPTRRGHRETQYF. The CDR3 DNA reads TGTGCCAGCAGCTCGGGACCGACTAGAAGGGGCCACAGGGAGACCCAGTACTTC.

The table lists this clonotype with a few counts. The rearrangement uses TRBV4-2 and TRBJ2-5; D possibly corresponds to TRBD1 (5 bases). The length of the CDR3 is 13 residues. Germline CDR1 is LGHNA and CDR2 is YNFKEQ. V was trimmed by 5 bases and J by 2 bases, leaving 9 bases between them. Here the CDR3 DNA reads TGTGCCAGCAGCTTCCCAGGGCAAGAGACCCAGTACTTC. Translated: CASSFPGQETQYF.

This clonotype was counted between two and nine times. CDR3 sequence reads: CASSLSVGTGEGYTF. The CDR3 nucleotides are TGCGCCAGCAGCTTGTCGGTTGGGACAGGGGAAGGCTACACCTTC. The rearrangement joins TRBV5-1 to TRBJ1-2; TRBD1 matches 10 bases. CDR3 length: 15 residues. V trimming: 1 base; J trimming: 8 bases; junction bases outside the gene matches: 8. CDR1 and CDR2 (germline): SGHRS, YFSETQ.

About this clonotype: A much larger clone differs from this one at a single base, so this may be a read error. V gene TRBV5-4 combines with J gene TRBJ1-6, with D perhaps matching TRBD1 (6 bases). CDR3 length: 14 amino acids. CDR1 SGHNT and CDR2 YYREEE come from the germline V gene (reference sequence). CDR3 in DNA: TGTGCCAGCAGCTTGACAGGGCGGAATTCATCCCTCCACTTT. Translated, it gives CASSLTGRNSSLHF.

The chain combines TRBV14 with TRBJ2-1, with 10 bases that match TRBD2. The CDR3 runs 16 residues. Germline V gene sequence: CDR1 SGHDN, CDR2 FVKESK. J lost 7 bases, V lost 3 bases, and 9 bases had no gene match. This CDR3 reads CASSHYLAGGRNEQFF. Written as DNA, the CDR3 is TGTGCCAGCAGCCATTATTTAGCGGGAGGTCGTAATGAGCAGTTCTTC.

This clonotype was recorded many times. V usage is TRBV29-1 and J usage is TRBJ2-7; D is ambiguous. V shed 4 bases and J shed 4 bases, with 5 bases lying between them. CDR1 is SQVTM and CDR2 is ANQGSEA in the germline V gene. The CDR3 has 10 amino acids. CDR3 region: CSVVSYEQYF. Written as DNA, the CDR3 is TGCAGCGTTGTTTCGTACGAGCAGTACTTC.

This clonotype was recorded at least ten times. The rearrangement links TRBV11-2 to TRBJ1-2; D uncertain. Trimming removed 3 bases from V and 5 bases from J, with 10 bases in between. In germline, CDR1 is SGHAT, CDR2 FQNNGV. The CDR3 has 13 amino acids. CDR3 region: CASSFGEVYGYTF. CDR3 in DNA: TGTGCCAGCAGCTTTGGGGAGGTTTATGGCTACACCTTC.

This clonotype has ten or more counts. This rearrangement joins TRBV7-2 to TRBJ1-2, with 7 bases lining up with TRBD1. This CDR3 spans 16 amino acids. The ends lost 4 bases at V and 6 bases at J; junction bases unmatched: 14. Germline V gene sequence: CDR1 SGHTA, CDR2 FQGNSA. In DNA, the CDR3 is TGTGCCAGCAGCTCTAATCCGGGACAGTATCTCCATGGCTACACCTTC. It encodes CASSSNPGQYLHGYTF.

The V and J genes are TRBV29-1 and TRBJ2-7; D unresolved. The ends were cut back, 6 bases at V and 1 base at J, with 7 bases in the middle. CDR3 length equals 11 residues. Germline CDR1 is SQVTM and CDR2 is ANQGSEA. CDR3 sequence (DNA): TGCAGCGTCCGACGATCCTACGAGCAGTACTTC. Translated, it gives CSVRRSYEQYF.

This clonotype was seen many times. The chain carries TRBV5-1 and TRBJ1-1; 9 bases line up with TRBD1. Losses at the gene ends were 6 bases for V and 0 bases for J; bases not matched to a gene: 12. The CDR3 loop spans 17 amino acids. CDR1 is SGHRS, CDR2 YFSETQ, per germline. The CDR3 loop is CASTQQGAVSMNTEAFF. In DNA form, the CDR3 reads TGCGCCAGCACCCAACAGGGGGCGGTGTCCATGAACACTGAAGCTTTCTTT.

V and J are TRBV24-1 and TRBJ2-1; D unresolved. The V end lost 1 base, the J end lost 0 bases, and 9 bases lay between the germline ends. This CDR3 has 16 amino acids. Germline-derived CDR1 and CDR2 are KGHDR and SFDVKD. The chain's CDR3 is CATSDLEPPSYNEQFF. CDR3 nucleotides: TGTGCCACCAGTGATTTAGAACCACCCTCCTACAATGAGCAGTTCTTC.

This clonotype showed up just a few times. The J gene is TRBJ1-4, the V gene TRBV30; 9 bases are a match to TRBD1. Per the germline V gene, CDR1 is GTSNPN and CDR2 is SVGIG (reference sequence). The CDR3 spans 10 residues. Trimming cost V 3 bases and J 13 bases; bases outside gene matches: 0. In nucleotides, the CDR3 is TGTGCCTGGAGGGGACAGGGACTGTTTTTT. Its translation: CAWRGQGLFF.

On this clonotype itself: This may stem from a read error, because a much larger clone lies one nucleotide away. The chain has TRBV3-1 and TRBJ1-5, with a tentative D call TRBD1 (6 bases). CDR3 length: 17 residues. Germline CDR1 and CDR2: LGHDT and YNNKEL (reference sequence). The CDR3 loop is CASCQGQTGYSNQPQHF. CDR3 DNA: TGTGCCAGCTGCCAAGGGCAGACAGGTTATAGCAATCAGCCCCAGCATTTT.